This is a list of T cell receptor beta chains from one sample in a study of Graves' ophthalmopathy and Graves' hyperthyroidism. TCRdb ran MiXCR on the multiplex PCR reads and lists one entry per CDR3 protein. The table records approximately 540,000 distinct CDR3 sequences, approximately 37% of them present only once. Sequenced sample: peripheral blood or thyroid tissue (not recorded which). The receptors were sampled from an adult man with Graves' hyperthyroidism. The CDR3 runs from the conserved cysteine through the conserved F or W. D genes are given only for firm matches. Only part of the rows carry a size: once, few, many, or a class if the clone is expanded.

J: TRBJ2-7; size: many; V: TRBV7-9; D: -; CDR3: CASSSLVGEQYF; DNA: TGTGCCAGCAGCTCCCTAGTGGGCGAGCAGTACTTC
J: TRBJ2-7; size: many; V: TRBV20-1; D: -; CDR3: CSARGAGAPYEQYF; DNA: TGCAGTGCTAGAGGGGCGGGGGCGCCCTACGAGCAGTACTTC
J: TRBJ2-3; size: -; V: TRBV5-1; D: TRBD1; CDR3: CASSYRDSVTDTQYF; DNA: TGCGCCAGCAGCTACCGGGACAGCGTCACAGATACGCAGTATTTT
J: TRBJ1-1; size: -; V: TRBV29-1; D: -; CDR3: CSAHLGPYNEAFF; DNA: TGCAGCGCGCACTTGGGGCCCTACAATGAAGCTTTCTTT
J: TRBJ1-4; size: -; V: TRBV7-9; D: -; CDR3: CASSLRQFATNEKLFF; DNA: TGTGCCAGCAGCTTACGGCAGTTCGCAACTAATGAAAAACTGTTTTTT
J: TRBJ1-2; size: -; V: TRBV10-3; D: -; CDR3: CAINGGTARNYGYTF; DNA: TGTGCCATCAATGGCGGGACCGCCAGGAACTATGGCTACACCTTC
J: TRBJ2-7; size: many; V: TRBV2; D: -; CDR3: CASISSTETAYEQYF; DNA: TGTGCCAGCATTTCTTCGACCGAAACTGCCTACGAGCAGTACTTC
J: TRBJ1-5; size: many; V: TRBV19; D: -; CDR3: CASLTTPGSNQPQHF; DNA: TGTGCCAGTCTGACCACGCCAGGGAGCAATCAGCCCCAGCATTTT
J: TRBJ2-2; size: many; V: TRBV10-3; D: -; CDR3: CAMTFTGELFF; DNA: TGTGCCATGACCTTCACCGGGGAGCTGTTTTTT
J: TRBJ2-2; size: -; V: TRBV24-1; D: -; CDR3: CATSDLPGLPEHTGELFF; DNA: TGTGCCACCAGTGATTTACCGGGACTCCCCGAACACACCGGGGAGCTGTTTTTT